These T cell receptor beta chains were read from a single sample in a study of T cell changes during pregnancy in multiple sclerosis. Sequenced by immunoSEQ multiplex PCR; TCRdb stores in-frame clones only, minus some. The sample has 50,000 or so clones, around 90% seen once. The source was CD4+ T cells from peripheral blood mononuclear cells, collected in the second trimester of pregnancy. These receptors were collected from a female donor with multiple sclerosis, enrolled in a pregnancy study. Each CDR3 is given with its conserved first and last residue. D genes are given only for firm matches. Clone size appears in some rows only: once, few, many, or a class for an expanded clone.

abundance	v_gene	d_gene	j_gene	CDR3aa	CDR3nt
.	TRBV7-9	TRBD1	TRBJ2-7	CASSLLGQGYEQYF	TGTGCCAGCAGCTTATTGGGACAGGGCTACGAGCAGTACTTC
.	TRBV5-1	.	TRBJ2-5	CASSSGREQETQYF	TGCGCCAGCAGCTCGGGACGGGAGCAAGAGACCCAGTACTTC
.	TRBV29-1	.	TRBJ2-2	CSVGHSTGELFF	TGCAGCGTCGGACATTCCACCGGGGAGCTGTTTTTT
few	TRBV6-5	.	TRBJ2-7	CASSPRGDEQYF	TGTGCCAGCAGCCCCAGGGGTGACGAGCAGTACTTC
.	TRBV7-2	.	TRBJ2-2	CASTLRRGNTGELFF	TGTGCCAGCACCCTCAGGAGGGGGAACACCGGGGAGCTGTTTTTT
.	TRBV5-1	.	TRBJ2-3	CASSRNTGTDTQYF	TGCGCCAGCAGCCGAAATACAGGGACAGATACGCAGTATTTT
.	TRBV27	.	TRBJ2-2	CASSPITGELFF	TGTGCCAGCAGTCCAATTACCGGGGAGCTGTTTTTT
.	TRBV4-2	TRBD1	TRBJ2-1	CASSHSSRTGAGDEQFF	TGTGCCAGCAGCCACTCATCCCGGACAGGGGCCGGGGATGAGCAGTTCTTC
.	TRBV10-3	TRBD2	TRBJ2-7	CAISRTSESYEQYF	TGTGCCATCAGTAGGACTAGCGAGTCCTACGAGCAGTACTTC
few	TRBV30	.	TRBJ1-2	CAWSAEGGYTF	TGTGCCTGGAGTGCGGAGGGAGGCTACACCTTC
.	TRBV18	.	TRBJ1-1	CASSPQQGWSLENTEAFF	TGTGCCAGCTCACCACAGCAGGGGTGGTCCCTGGAGAACACTGAAGCTTTCTTT
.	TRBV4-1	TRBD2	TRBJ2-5	CASSQVGGEETQYF	TGCGCCAGCAGCCAAGTCGGGGGGGAAGAGACCCAGTACTTC
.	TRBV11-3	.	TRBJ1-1	CASSFSGENTEAFF	TGTGCCAGCAGCTTTTCCGGTGAGAACACTGAAGCTTTCTTT
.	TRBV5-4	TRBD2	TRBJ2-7	CASSRGLAGVVNSEQYF	TGTGCCAGCAGCAGGGGACTAGCGGGAGTAGTAAATAGCGAGCAGTACTTC
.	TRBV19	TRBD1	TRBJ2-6	CASSAGQGQGSGANVLTF	TGTGCCAGTAGTGCCGGACAGGGACAAGGCTCTGGGGCCAACGTCCTGACTTTC
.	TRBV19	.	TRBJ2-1	CASRKQGINEQFF	TGTGCCAGTAGGAAACAGGGAATCAATGAGCAGTTCTTC
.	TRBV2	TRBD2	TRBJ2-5	CASSEFGTSWETQYF	TGTGCCAGCAGTGAATTTGGGACTAGCTGGGAGACCCAGTACTTC
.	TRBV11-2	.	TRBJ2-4	CASSLPFRGAKNIQYF	TGTGCCAGCAGCTTACCTTTTCGAGGAGCCAAAAACATTCAGTACTTC
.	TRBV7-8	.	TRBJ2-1	CASLKRDEQFF	TGTGCCAGCCTTAAGAGGGATGAGCAGTTCTTC
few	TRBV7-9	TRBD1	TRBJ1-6	CASSPDRGSSPLHF	TGTGCCAGCAGCCCGGACAGGGGTTCTTCACCCCTCCACTTT
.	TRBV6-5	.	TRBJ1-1	CASSYSNWNREAFF	TGTGCCAGCAGTTACTCGAACTGGAACAGGGAAGCTTTCTTT
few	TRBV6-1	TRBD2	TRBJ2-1	CASSEVSGGAYNEQFF	TGTGCCAGCAGTGAAGTCAGCGGGGGGGCCTACAATGAGCAGTTCTTC
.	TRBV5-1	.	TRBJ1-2	CASSEDSLNYGYTF	TGCGCCAGCAGTGAAGACAGCCTTAACTATGGCTACACCTTC
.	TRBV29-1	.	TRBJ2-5	CSVAATSGETQYF	TGCAGCGTTGCGGCGACATCTGGAGAGACCCAGTACTTC
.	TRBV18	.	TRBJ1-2	CASSSETGYGYTF	TGTGCCAGCTCGTCCGAAACGGGCTATGGCTACACCTTC
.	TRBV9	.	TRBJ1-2	CASSGRGSWTYGYTF	TGTGCCAGCAGCGGTAGGGGGTCGTGGACCTATGGCTACACCTTC
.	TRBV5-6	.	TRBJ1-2	CASSLRGYGYTF	TGTGCCAGCAGCTTGAGGGGCTATGGCTACACCTTC
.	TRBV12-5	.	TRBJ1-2	CASGAHGTSGYTF	TGTGCTAGTGGTGCCCACGGGACAAGTGGCTACACCTTC
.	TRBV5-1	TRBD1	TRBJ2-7	CASSRGTGSEQYF	TGCGCCAGCAGTCGGGGGACAGGTAGTGAGCAGTACTTC
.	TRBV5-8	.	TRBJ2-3	CASSFPSGPPTQYF	TGTGCCAGCAGCTTTCCCAGCGGGCCTCCTACGCAGTATTTT
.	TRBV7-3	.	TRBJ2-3	CASSLTSADTQYF	TGTGCCAGCAGCTTAACTTCTGCGGATACGCAGTATTTT
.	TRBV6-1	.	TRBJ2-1	CASGRTGADANEQFF	TGTGCCAGCGGAAGGACTGGCGCCGATGCCAATGAGCAGTTCTTC
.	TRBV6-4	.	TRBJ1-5	CASGEEGFQPQHF	TGTGCCAGCGGAGAAGAAGGTTTTCAGCCCCAGCATTTT
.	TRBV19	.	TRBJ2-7	CASSAVWVPYEQYF	TGTGCCAGTAGTGCGGTGTGGGTTCCCTACGAGCAGTACTTC
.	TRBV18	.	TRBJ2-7	CASSPSLAPLGNEQYF	TGTGCCAGCTCACCGAGCCTAGCTCCGTTGGGGAACGAGCAGTACTTC
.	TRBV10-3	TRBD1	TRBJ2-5	CAIGQGLGETQYF	TGTGCCATCGGACAGGGGTTGGGGGAGACCCAGTACTTC
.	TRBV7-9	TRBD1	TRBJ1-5	CASSRTGLDQPQHF	TGTGCCAGCAGCCGGACAGGGCTCGACCAGCCCCAGCATTTT
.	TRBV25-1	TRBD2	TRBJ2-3	CASSERGGTGSTDTQYF	TGTGCCAGCAGTGAACGGGGGGGTACAGGGTCGACAGATACGCAGTATTTT
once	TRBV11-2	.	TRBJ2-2	CASSLVEVVGELFF	TGTGCCAGCAGCTTAGTCGAGGTCGTCGGGGAGCTGTTTTTT
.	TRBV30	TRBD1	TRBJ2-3	CAWQTGGTQYF	TGTGCCTGGCAGACAGGGGGAACGCAGTATTTT
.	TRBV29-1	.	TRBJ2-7	CSAGTRLSYEQYF	TGCAGCGCGGGAACCCGGCTCTCCTACGAGCAGTACTTC
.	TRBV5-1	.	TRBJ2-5	CASSPNPERTETQYF	TGCGCCAGCAGCCCTAATCCAGAGCGGACAGAGACCCAGTACTTC
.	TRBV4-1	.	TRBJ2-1	CASSQETSKPVDEQFF	TGCGCCAGCAGCCAAGAGACATCGAAACCAGTCGATGAGCAGTTCTTC
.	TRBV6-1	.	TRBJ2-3	CASSEANSPTQYF	TGTGCCAGCAGTGAAGCGAACTCCCCAACGCAGTATTTT
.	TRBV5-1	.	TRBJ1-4	CASSEFGTALEKLFF	TGCGCCAGCAGCGAGTTTGGAACAGCACTTGAAAAACTGTTTTTT
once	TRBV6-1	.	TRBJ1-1	CASESLLNTEAFF	TGTGCCAGCGAAAGCCTGTTGAACACTGAAGCTTTCTTT
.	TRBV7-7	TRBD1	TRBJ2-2	CASSSGTGVGGELFF	TGTGCTAGCAGCTCCGGGACAGGTGTCGGCGGGGAGCTGTTTTTT
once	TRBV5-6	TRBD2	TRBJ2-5	CASSLGWAGEPQETQYF	TGTGCCAGCAGCTTGGGATGGGCGGGGGAGCCTCAAGAGACCCAGTACTTC
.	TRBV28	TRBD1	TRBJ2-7	CASSRDRDYEQYF	TGTGCCAGCAGTCGCGACAGGGACTACGAGCAGTACTTC
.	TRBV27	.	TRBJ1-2	CASSSDGSRYGYTF	TGTGCCAGCAGTTCGGACGGGAGTCGATATGGCTACACCTTC
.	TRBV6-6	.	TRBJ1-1	CASRLQGHTEAFF	TGTGCCAGCAGGTTACAGGGTCACACTGAAGCTTTCTTT
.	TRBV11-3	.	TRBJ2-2	CASSLDSRGTGELFF	TGTGCCAGCAGCTTAGATTCGAGGGGGACCGGGGAGCTGTTTTTT
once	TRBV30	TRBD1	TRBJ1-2	CAWSVRGRGLYGYTF	TGTGCCTGGAGTGTACGGGGCAGGGGGCTATATGGCTACACCTTC
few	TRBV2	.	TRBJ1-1	CASSANRNTEAFF	TGTGCCAGCAGTGCGAACAGGAACACTGAAGCTTTCTTT
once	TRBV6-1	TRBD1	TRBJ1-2	CASSKGQNVYGYTF	TGTGCCAGCAGCAAGGGACAGAACGTCTATGGCTACACCTTC
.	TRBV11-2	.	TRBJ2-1	CASSLTSTSTYNEQFF	TGTGCCAGCAGTCTTACTAGTACGTCAACCTACAATGAGCAGTTCTTC
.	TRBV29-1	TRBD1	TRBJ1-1	CSAGTGGANTEAFF	TGCAGCGCTGGGACAGGGGGCGCGAACACTGAAGCTTTCTTT
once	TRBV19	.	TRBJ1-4	CASSIRGIGEKLFF	TGTGCCAGTAGTATTAGAGGGATTGGTGAAAAACTGTTTTTT
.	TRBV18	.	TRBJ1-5	CASSPDRQFNQPQHF	TGTGCCAGCTCTCCCGATAGACAGTTCAATCAGCCCCAGCATTTT
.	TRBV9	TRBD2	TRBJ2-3	CASSTRTSGGPTDTQYF	TGTGCCAGCAGCACGAGGACTAGCGGGGGACCCACAGATACGCAGTATTTT